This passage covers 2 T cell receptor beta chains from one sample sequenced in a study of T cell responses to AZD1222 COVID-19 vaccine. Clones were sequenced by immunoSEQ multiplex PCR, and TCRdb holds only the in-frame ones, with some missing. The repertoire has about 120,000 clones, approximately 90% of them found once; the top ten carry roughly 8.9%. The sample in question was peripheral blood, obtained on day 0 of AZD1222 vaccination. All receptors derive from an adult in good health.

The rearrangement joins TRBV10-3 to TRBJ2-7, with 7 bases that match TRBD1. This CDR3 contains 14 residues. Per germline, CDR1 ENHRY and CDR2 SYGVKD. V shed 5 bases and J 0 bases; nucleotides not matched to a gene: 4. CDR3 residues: CAISRQGNSYEQYF. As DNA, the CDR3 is TGTGCCATCAGTAGACAGGGAAACTCCTACGAGCAGTACTTC.

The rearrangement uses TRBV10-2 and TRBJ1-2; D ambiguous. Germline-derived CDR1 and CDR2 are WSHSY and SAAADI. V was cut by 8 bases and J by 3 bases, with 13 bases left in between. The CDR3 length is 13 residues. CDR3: CASGWKPDYGYTF. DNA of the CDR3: TGCGCCAGCGGCTGGAAGCCAGACTATGGCTACACCTTC.